These T cell receptor beta chains were read from a single sample in a study of blood T cell repertoires in COVID-19. Data came from immunoSEQ multiplex PCR; TCRdb stores just in-frame clones and leaves some out. Of some 300,000 clones listed, around 89% were seen once; the top ten hold approximately 2%. Sequenced sample: PBMCs or T cells enriched from blood (not recorded which). The receptors were sampled from a woman aged 55-69 years in a cohort exposed to, infected with or recovered from COVID-19 (not recorded which). The CDR3 runs from the conserved cysteine through the conserved F or W. Fields, in order: J gene, D gene, V gene, clone size, CDR3 length, CDR3 protein, CDR3 DNA. D genes are given only for firm matches. Clone size is given for some rows only: seen once, a few or many times, or a class if the clone is expanded.

j_gene: TRBJ2-7; d_gene: -; v_gene: TRBV15; abundance: -; len: 15; CDR3aa: CATSRLRDTSYEQYF; CDR3nt: TGTGCCACCAGCAGACTCCGGGACACCTCCTACGAGCAGTACTTC
j_gene: TRBJ2-1; d_gene: TRBD2; v_gene: TRBV2; abundance: -; len: 16; CDR3aa: CASLIPGLAGRNEQFF; CDR3nt: TGTGCCAGCCTAATACCCGGACTAGCGGGTCGCAATGAGCAGTTCTTC
j_gene: TRBJ2-1; d_gene: -; v_gene: TRBV4-3; abundance: -; len: 14; CDR3aa: CASSPDSSYNEQFF; CDR3nt: TGCGCCAGCAGCCCCGACTCTTCCTACAATGAGCAGTTCTTC
j_gene: TRBJ2-1; d_gene: TRBD2; v_gene: TRBV4-2; abundance: once; len: 16; CDR3aa: CASKGDSGSRNNEQFF; CDR3nt: TGTGCCAGCAAGGGGGATAGCGGGAGCAGAAACAATGAGCAGTTCTTC
j_gene: TRBJ2-6; d_gene: -; v_gene: TRBV30; abundance: -; len: 14; CDR3aa: CAWSAFSGANVLTF; CDR3nt: TGTGCCTGGAGTGCATTCTCTGGGGCCAACGTCCTGACTTTC
j_gene: TRBJ1-1; d_gene: -; v_gene: TRBV21-1; abundance: -; len: 14; CDR3aa: CASSLRQDNTEAFF; CDR3nt: TGTGCCAGCAGCCTCCGACAGGATAACACTGAAGCTTTCTTT
j_gene: TRBJ2-2; d_gene: -; v_gene: TRBV11-3; abundance: -; len: 12; CDR3aa: CASSLDGGELFF; CDR3nt: TGTGCCAGCAGCTTAGACGGCGGGGAGCTGTTTTTT
j_gene: TRBJ2-7; d_gene: -; v_gene: TRBV5-1; abundance: -; len: 13; CDR3aa: CASRRTAMVEQYF; CDR3nt: TGCGCCAGCAGGAGGACAGCTATGGTCGAGCAGTACTTC
j_gene: TRBJ2-3; d_gene: TRBD2; v_gene: TRBV11-3; abundance: -; len: 16; CDR3aa: CASSLGDGRARDTQYF; CDR3nt: TGTGCCAGCAGCTTAGGAGACGGGAGGGCCCGCGATACGCAGTATTTT
j_gene: TRBJ1-2; d_gene: TRBD1; v_gene: TRBV30; abundance: -; len: 15; CDR3aa: CAWNIRDRTNYGYTF; CDR3nt: TGTGCCTGGAACATCCGGGACAGGACCAACTATGGCTACACCTTC
j_gene: TRBJ1-1; d_gene: -; v_gene: TRBV19; abundance: -; len: 17; CDR3aa: CASTPWAGRGMNTEAFF; CDR3nt: TGTGCCAGTACGCCCTGGGCAGGGAGGGGGATGAACACTGAAGCTTTCTTT
j_gene: TRBJ2-7; d_gene: -; v_gene: TRBV5-6; abundance: -; len: 17; CDR3aa: CASSLGGPGGDPYEQYF; CDR3nt: TGTGCCAGCAGCTTGGGGGGGCCAGGAGGCGACCCCTACGAGCAGTACTTC
j_gene: TRBJ1-3; d_gene: -; v_gene: TRBV7-2; abundance: -; len: 12; CDR3aa: CASSLSRNTIYF; CDR3nt: TGTGCCAGCAGCTTATCTAGAAACACCATATATTTT
j_gene: TRBJ1-2; d_gene: TRBD1; v_gene: TRBV3-1/TRBV3-2; abundance: -; len: 14; CDR3aa: CASSQPGTGAGYTF; CDR3nt: TGTGCCAGCAGCCAGCCGGGGACAGGGGCCGGCTACACCTTC
j_gene: TRBJ2-5; d_gene: TRBD1; v_gene: TRBV29-1; abundance: -; len: 15; CDR3aa: CSVEGRQGASETQYF; CDR3nt: TGCAGCGTTGAGGGAAGACAGGGGGCGTCGGAGACCCAGTACTTC
j_gene: TRBJ1-5; d_gene: TRBD1; v_gene: TRBV9; abundance: -; len: 15; CDR3aa: CASSVGDRLNQPQHF; CDR3nt: TGTGCCAGCAGCGTAGGGGACAGGCTCAATCAGCCCCAGCATTTT
j_gene: TRBJ2-7; d_gene: -; v_gene: TRBV30; abundance: -; len: 12; CDR3aa: CAWSGTAYEQYF; CDR3nt: TGTGCCTGGAGTGGAACAGCCTACGAGCAGTACTTC
j_gene: TRBJ2-1; d_gene: -; v_gene: TRBV6-2/TRBV6-3; abundance: -; len: 12; CDR3aa: CASSYSQIEQFF; CDR3nt: TGTGCCAGCAGTTACTCGCAGATTGAGCAGTTCTTC
j_gene: TRBJ2-7; d_gene: -; v_gene: TRBV18; abundance: -; len: 16; CDR3aa: CASSPPVPDISYEQYF; CDR3nt: TGTGCCAGCTCACCACCTGTTCCGGACATCTCCTACGAGCAGTACTTC
j_gene: TRBJ2-7; d_gene: TRBD1; v_gene: TRBV4-1; abundance: -; len: 16; CDR3aa: CASSQDPDRGQYEQYF; CDR3nt: TGCGCCAGCAGCCAAGATCCCGACAGGGGGCAATACGAGCAGTACTTC
j_gene: TRBJ2-1; d_gene: TRBD2; v_gene: TRBV28; abundance: -; len: 16; CDR3aa: CASRQRGLAAYNEQFF; CDR3nt: TGTGCCAGCAGGCAAAGGGGACTAGCGGCCTACAATGAGCAGTTCTTC
j_gene: TRBJ2-7; d_gene: -; v_gene: TRBV27; abundance: -; len: 16; CDR3aa: CASSPTPVPYGLGQYF; CDR3nt: TGTGCCAGCAGTCCCACCCCTGTTCCCTACGGTCTTGGGCAGTACTTC
j_gene: TRBJ1-2; d_gene: TRBD1; v_gene: TRBV29-1; abundance: -; len: 15; CDR3aa: CSVEARQGAGYGYTF; CDR3nt: TGCAGCGTTGAAGCCAGACAGGGGGCGGGCTATGGCTACACCTTC
j_gene: TRBJ2-2; d_gene: TRBD2; v_gene: TRBV11-2; abundance: -; len: 17; CDR3aa: CASSLVPLAGGPGELFF; CDR3nt: TGTGCCAGCAGCTTAGTTCCGCTAGCGGGGGGTCCCGGGGAGCTGTTTTTT
j_gene: TRBJ1-6; d_gene: -; v_gene: TRBV18; abundance: -; len: 15; CDR3aa: CASSPEGRGNSPLHF; CDR3nt: TGTGCCAGCTCACCAGAGGGCAGGGGTAATTCACCCCTCCACTTT
j_gene: TRBJ1-5; d_gene: -; v_gene: TRBV5-1; abundance: -; len: 14; CDR3aa: CASSPDGRNQPQHF; CDR3nt: TGCGCCAGCAGCCCTGATGGGCGCAATCAGCCCCAGCATTTT
j_gene: TRBJ1-5; d_gene: TRBD1; v_gene: TRBV18; abundance: -; len: 15; CDR3aa: CASSARGTASQPQHF; CDR3nt: TGTGCCAGCTCAGCGAGGGGGACAGCAAGTCAGCCCCAGCATTTT
j_gene: TRBJ2-6; d_gene: -; v_gene: TRBV28; abundance: -; len: 16; CDR3aa: CASSTGTYSGANVLTF; CDR3nt: TGTGCCAGCAGTACAGGGACCTACTCTGGGGCCAACGTCCTGACTTTC
j_gene: TRBJ1-1; d_gene: -; v_gene: TRBV9; abundance: -; len: 15; CDR3aa: CASSVVAGEITEAFF; CDR3nt: TGTGCCAGCAGCGTGGTTGCCGGGGAGATCACTGAAGCTTTCTTT
j_gene: TRBJ1-1; d_gene: -; v_gene: TRBV13; abundance: few; len: 13; CDR3aa: CASSLKAGKRGFF; CDR3nt: TGTGCCAGCAGCTTAAAGGCAGGGAAGCGGGGTTTCTTT
j_gene: TRBJ1-2; d_gene: -; v_gene: TRBV19; abundance: -; len: 15; CDR3aa: CASITPGGRNYGYTF; CDR3nt: TGTGCCAGTATCACACCCGGAGGCCGTAACTATGGCTACACCTTC
j_gene: TRBJ2-7; d_gene: -; v_gene: TRBV12-3/TRBV12-4; abundance: -; len: 13; CDR3aa: CASSLRDNYEQYF; CDR3nt: TGTGCCAGCAGTTTAAGGGACAACTACGAGCAGTACTTC
j_gene: TRBJ2-5; d_gene: -; v_gene: TRBV9; abundance: -; len: 12; CDR3aa: CASSDWRETQYF; CDR3nt: TGTGCCAGCAGCGACTGGAGAGAGACCCAGTACTTC
j_gene: TRBJ1-3; d_gene: TRBD1; v_gene: TRBV7-9; abundance: few; len: 16; CDR3aa: CASSHTGQGTGNTIYF; CDR3nt: TGTGCCAGCAGCCATACCGGACAGGGAACTGGAAACACCATATATTTT
j_gene: TRBJ1-2; d_gene: -; v_gene: TRBV19; abundance: -; len: 13; CDR3aa: CASRYDRNYGYTF; CDR3nt: TGTGCCAGTAGGTACGACAGGAACTATGGCTACACCTTC
j_gene: TRBJ2-3; d_gene: TRBD2; v_gene: TRBV15; abundance: -; len: 14; CDR3aa: CATSGGRGADTQYF; CDR3nt: TGTGCCACCAGCGGCGGGAGGGGAGCAGATACGCAGTATTTT
j_gene: TRBJ1-1; d_gene: TRBD1; v_gene: TRBV6-5; abundance: -; len: 15; CDR3aa: CASSPEQGLTGEAFF; CDR3nt: TGTGCCAGCAGTCCCGAACAGGGGTTAACGGGGGAAGCTTTCTTT
j_gene: TRBJ2-3; d_gene: TRBD2; v_gene: TRBV10-3; abundance: -; len: 14; CDR3aa: CAISGLAGASTQYF; CDR3nt: TGTGCCATCTCCGGACTAGCGGGAGCCAGTACGCAGTATTTT
j_gene: TRBJ1-2; d_gene: TRBD1; v_gene: TRBV5-1; abundance: -; len: 14; CDR3aa: CASSETGNVVGYTF; CDR3nt: TGCGCCAGCAGCGAGACAGGGAACGTAGTCGGCTACACCTTC
j_gene: TRBJ1-5; d_gene: TRBD1; v_gene: TRBV28; abundance: -; len: 14; CDR3aa: CASSRDRGTQPQHF; CDR3nt: TGTGCCAGCAGTAGGGACAGGGGGACTCAGCCCCAGCATTTT
j_gene: TRBJ1-5; d_gene: TRBD1; v_gene: TRBV6-5; abundance: -; len: 15; CDR3aa: CASRKDRDSNQPQHF; CDR3nt: TGTGCCAGCAGGAAGGACAGGGATAGCAATCAGCCCCAGCATTTT
j_gene: TRBJ2-1; d_gene: -; v_gene: TRBV3-1/TRBV3-2; abundance: -; len: 11; CDR3aa: CASSHGNEQFF; CDR3nt: TGTGCCAGCAGCCACGGGAATGAGCAGTTCTTC
j_gene: TRBJ1-3; d_gene: -; v_gene: TRBV7-8; abundance: -; len: 15; CDR3aa: CASSREGGSGNTIYF; CDR3nt: TGTGCCAGCAGCCGAGAAGGGGGTTCTGGAAACACCATATATTTT
j_gene: TRBJ2-3; d_gene: TRBD1; v_gene: TRBV6-5; abundance: few; len: 13; CDR3aa: CATGTGDTDTQYF; CDR3nt: TGTGCCACCGGGACAGGGGACACAGATACGCAGTATTTT
j_gene: TRBJ2-7; d_gene: TRBD1; v_gene: TRBV18; abundance: -; len: 15; CDR3aa: CASSLTDRGGYEQYF; CDR3nt: TGTGCCAGCTCACTTACTGACAGGGGAGGCTACGAGCAGTACTTC
j_gene: TRBJ2-5; d_gene: TRBD2; v_gene: TRBV9; abundance: -; len: 15; CDR3aa: CASSVEGLAWKTQYF; CDR3nt: TGTGCCAGCAGCGTAGAGGGACTAGCGTGGAAGACCCAGTACTTC
j_gene: TRBJ2-3; d_gene: TRBD2; v_gene: TRBV2; abundance: -; len: 18; CDR3aa: CASRGLAGGAGRADTQYF; CDR3nt: TGTGCCAGCAGGGGACTAGCGGGAGGGGCTGGTCGGGCAGATACGCAGTATTTT
j_gene: TRBJ2-1; d_gene: TRBD2; v_gene: TRBV6-1; abundance: -; len: 16; CDR3aa: CASSASGSSPYNEQFF; CDR3nt: TGTGCCAGCAGTGCTAGCGGGAGTTCCCCCTACAATGAGCAGTTCTTC
j_gene: TRBJ2-7; d_gene: TRBD1; v_gene: TRBV2; abundance: -; len: 14; CDR3aa: CASSGGQGYYEQYF; CDR3nt: TGTGCCAGCAGTGGGGGACAGGGCTACTACGAGCAGTACTTC
j_gene: TRBJ2-3; d_gene: -; v_gene: TRBV9; abundance: few; len: 13; CDR3aa: CASSAQTTDTQYF; CDR3nt: TGTGCCAGCAGCGCTCAAACAACAGATACGCAGTATTTT
j_gene: TRBJ2-1; d_gene: -; v_gene: TRBV28; abundance: -; len: 14; CDR3aa: CASRAPDYYNEQFF; CDR3nt: TGTGCCAGCAGAGCGCCCGATTATTACAATGAGCAGTTCTTC
j_gene: TRBJ2-1; d_gene: TRBD2; v_gene: TRBV24-1; abundance: -; len: 14; CDR3aa: CATSAAGVVDEQFF; CDR3nt: TGTGCCACCAGTGCAGCGGGAGTGGTAGATGAGCAGTTCTTC
j_gene: TRBJ1-6; d_gene: -; v_gene: TRBV7-9; abundance: many; len: 13; CDR3aa: CASSPSQDSPLHF; CDR3nt: TGTGCCAGCAGCCCCTCTCAGGATTCACCCCTCCACTTT
j_gene: TRBJ2-1; d_gene: TRBD2; v_gene: TRBV7-2; abundance: -; len: 16; CDR3aa: CASSPQAGVTYNEQFF; CDR3nt: TGTGCCAGCAGCCCCCAAGCGGGAGTTACCTACAATGAGCAGTTCTTC
j_gene: TRBJ2-3; d_gene: TRBD2; v_gene: TRBV15; abundance: -; len: 18; CDR3aa: CATSRNPWTSGSSDTQYF; CDR3nt: TGTGCCACCAGCAGAAATCCTTGGACTAGCGGGAGTTCAGATACGCAGTATTTT
j_gene: TRBJ1-1; d_gene: -; v_gene: TRBV12-3/TRBV12-4; abundance: -; len: 12; CDR3aa: CASSFGYGEAFF; CDR3nt: TGTGCCAGCAGTTTTGGTTACGGTGAAGCTTTCTTT
j_gene: TRBJ2-1; d_gene: -; v_gene: TRBV9; abundance: -; len: 13; CDR3aa: CASSVDRANEQFF; CDR3nt: TGTGCCAGCAGCGTAGACAGGGCCAATGAGCAGTTCTTC
j_gene: TRBJ2-1; d_gene: TRBD2; v_gene: TRBV10-3; abundance: -; len: 18; CDR3aa: CAISRLPTAGEGGNEQFF; CDR3nt: TGTGCCATCAGTAGGCTCCCAACAGCGGGAGAGGGTGGCAATGAGCAGTTCTTC
j_gene: TRBJ2-7; d_gene: TRBD2; v_gene: TRBV29-1; abundance: -; len: 15; CDR3aa: CSATIGGSTPYEQYF; CDR3nt: TGCAGCGCTACCATAGGCGGGAGTACGCCCTACGAGCAGTACTTC
j_gene: TRBJ2-4; d_gene: TRBD2; v_gene: TRBV7-8; abundance: -; len: 20; CDR3aa: CASSPGGRGIAGGLKNIQYF; CDR3nt: TGTGCCAGCAGCCCCGGGGGTCGAGGTATAGCGGGAGGGCTAAAAAACATTCAGTACTTC